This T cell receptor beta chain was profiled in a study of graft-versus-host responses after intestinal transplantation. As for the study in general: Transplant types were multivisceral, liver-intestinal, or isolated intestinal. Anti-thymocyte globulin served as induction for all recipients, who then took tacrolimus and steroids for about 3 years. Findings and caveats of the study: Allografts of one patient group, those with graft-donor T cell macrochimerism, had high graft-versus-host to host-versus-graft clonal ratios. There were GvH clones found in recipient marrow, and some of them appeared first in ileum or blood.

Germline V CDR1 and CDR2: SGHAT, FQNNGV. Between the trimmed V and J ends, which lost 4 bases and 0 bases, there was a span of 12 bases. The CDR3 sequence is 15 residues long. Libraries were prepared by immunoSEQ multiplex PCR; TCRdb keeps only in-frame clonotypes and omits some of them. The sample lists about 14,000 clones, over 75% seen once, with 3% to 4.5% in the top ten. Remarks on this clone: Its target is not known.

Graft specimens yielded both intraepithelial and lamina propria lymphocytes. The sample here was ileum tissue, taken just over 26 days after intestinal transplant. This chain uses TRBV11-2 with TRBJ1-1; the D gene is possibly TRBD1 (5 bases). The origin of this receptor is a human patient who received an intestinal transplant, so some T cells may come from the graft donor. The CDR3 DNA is TGTGCCAGCAGCTGGGGGGGGACTTTGAACACTGAAGCTTTCTTT. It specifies CASSWGGTLNTEAFF. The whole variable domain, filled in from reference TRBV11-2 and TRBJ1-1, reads EAGVAQSPRYKIIEKRQSVAFWCNPISGHATLYWYQQILGQGPKLLIQFQNNGVVDDSQLPKDRFSAERLKGVDSTLKIQPAKLEDSAVYLCASSWGGTLNTEAFFGQGTRLTVV.